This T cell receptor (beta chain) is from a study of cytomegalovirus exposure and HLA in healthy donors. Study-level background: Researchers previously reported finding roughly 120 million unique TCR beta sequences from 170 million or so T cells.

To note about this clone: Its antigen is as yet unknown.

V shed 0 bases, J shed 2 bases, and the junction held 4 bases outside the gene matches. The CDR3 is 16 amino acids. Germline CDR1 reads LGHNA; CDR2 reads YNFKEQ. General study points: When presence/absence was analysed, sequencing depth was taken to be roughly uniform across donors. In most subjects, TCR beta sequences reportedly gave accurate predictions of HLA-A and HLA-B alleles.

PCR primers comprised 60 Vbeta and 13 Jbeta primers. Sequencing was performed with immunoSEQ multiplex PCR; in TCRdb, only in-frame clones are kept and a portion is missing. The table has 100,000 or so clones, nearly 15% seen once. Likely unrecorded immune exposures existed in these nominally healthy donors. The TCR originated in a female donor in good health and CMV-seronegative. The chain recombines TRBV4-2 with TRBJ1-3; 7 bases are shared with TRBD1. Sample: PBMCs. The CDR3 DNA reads TGTGCCAGCAGCCAAGAAGGGACAGTAACTGGAAACACCATATATTTT. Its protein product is CASSQEGTVTGNTIYF.